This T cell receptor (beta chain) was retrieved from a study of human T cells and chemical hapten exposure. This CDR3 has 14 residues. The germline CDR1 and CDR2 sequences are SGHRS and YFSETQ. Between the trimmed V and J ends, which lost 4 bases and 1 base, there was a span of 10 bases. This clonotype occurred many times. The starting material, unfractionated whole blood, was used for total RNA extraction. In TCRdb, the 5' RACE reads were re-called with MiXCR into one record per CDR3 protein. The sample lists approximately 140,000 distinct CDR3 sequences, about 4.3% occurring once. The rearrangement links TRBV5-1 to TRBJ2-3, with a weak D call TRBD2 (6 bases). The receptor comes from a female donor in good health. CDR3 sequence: CASSDPSGTDTQYF. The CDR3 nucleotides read TGCGCCAGCAGCGACCCTAGCGGCACAGATACGCAGTATTTT.